The next 26 T cell receptor beta chains were all read from a single sample in a study of OX40 agonist ivuxolimab in advanced cancers. Measured with immunoSEQ multiplex PCR; TCRdb has only the in-frame clones, and not every one. In the table there are about 64,000 clones, under 95% of which are singletons. The input for sequencing was CD4+ or CD8+ T cells sorted from blood, taken in a trial of the OX40 agonist ivuxolimab. The source is an adult with an advanced solid tumor such as melanoma, head and neck, liver or kidney cancer.

The chain uses TRBV10-3 and TRBJ2-5; perhaps TRBD1 as D (6 bases). This CDR3 comprises 14 residues. From germline, CDR1 is ENHRY and CDR2 SYGVKD. V gave up 1 base and J gave up 4 bases, with 10 bases separating them. CDR3: CAISELDRGETQYF. The CDR3 bases are TGTGCCATCAGTGAGTTGGACAGAGGAGAGACCCAGTACTTC.

This clone has only a few counts. The rearrangement links TRBV7-9 to TRBJ1-4; perhaps TRBD1 as D (5 bases). CDR1 SEHNR and CDR2 FQNEAQ come from the germline V gene (reference sequence). V lost 5 bases and J lost 6, with 7 bases in between. The CDR3 consists of 12 residues. The CDR3 spells CASSRDYEKLFF. The CDR3 nucleotides read TGTGCCAGCAGCCGGGACTATGAAAAACTGTTTTTT. Filled out from reference TRBV7-9 and TRBJ1-4, the complete variable domain reads DTGVSQNPRHKITKRGQNVTFRCDPISEHNRLYWYRQTLGQGPEFLTYFQNEAQLEKSRLLSDRFSAERPKGSFSTLEIQRTEQGDSAMYLCASSRDYEKLFFGSGTQLSVL.

The chain combines TRBV27 with TRBJ1-4; no reliable D call. Trimming cost V 3 bases and J 1 base, with 6 bases left between them. The length of the CDR3 is 14 residues. Looked up from germline, CDR1 is MNHEY and CDR2 is SMNVEV (reference sequence). The CDR3 reads CASSLDGTNEKLFF. DNA of the CDR3: TGTGCCAGCAGTTTGGACGGAACTAATGAAAAACTGTTTTTT. Full variable domain (missing parts from reference TRBV27 and TRBJ1-4): EAQVTQNPRYLITVTGKKLTVTCSQNMNHEYMSWYRQDPGLGLRQIYYSMNVEVTDKGDVPEGYKVSRKEKRNFPLILESPSPNQTSLYFCASSLDGTNEKLFFGSGTQLSVL.

The rearrangement uses TRBV5-4 and TRBJ1-6; unclear D gene. Trimming stripped 0 bases from V and 13 bases from J, with 11 bases between. CDR3 size: 13 residues. The germline V gene encodes CDR1 SGHNT and CDR2 YYREEE (reference sequence). Here the CDR3 reads CASSLASVGPLHF. CDR3 bases: TGTGCCAGCAGCTTGGCTTCGGTGGGGCCCCTCCACTTT.

The CDR3 loop is CASSLGLLARWDTDTQYF. Here the CDR3 DNA reads TGTGCCAGCAGCTTAGGTCTTCTTGCGCGGTGGGACACAGATACGCAGTATTTT. This chain links TRBV7-8 with TRBJ2-3; D ambiguous. This CDR3 region has 18 residues. The germline CDR1 and CDR2 sequences are SGHVS and FQNEAQ. V was pared by 1 base and J by 2 bases, with 19 bases between.

The chain is built from TRBV30 and TRBJ1-2; D is unclear. The CDR3 has 15 amino acids. V was cut by 0 bases and J by 0 bases, with 11 bases left in between. Germline-derived CDR1 and CDR2 are GTSNPN and SVGIG (reference sequence). This chain's CDR3 is CAWSVGRRANYGYTF. CDR3 nucleotide sequence: TGTGCCTGGAGTGTGGGAAGGAGAGCTAACTATGGCTACACCTTC.

The genes are TRBV18 and TRBJ2-7; 9 bases map to TRBD1. The CDR3 loop spans 15 amino acids. After removal of 5 bases from V and 4 bases from J, the junction contained 9 bases not matched to a gene. In germline, CDR1 is KGHSH, CDR2 LQKENI. The CDR3, as DNA: TGTGCCAGCTCAGCAGCGGGACAGGGTGGGTACGAGCAGTACTTC. Its translation is CASSAAGQGGYEQYF.

The genes are TRBV5-1 and TRBJ2-2; 11 bases map to TRBD2. From germline, CDR1 is SGHRS and CDR2 YFSETQ. The CDR3 has 16 amino acids. The junction had 7 bases not matched to a gene; V was cut back by 4 bases and J by 5 bases. The CDR3 coding sequence is TGCGCCAGCAGCCCTCCTCGACTAGCGGGAACCGGGGAGCTGTTTTTT. Amino acid sequence: CASSPPRLAGTGELFF.

This chain joins TRBV19 and TRBJ2-1, with no clear D. The CDR3 extends over 12 amino acids. CDR1 and CDR2 from the germline V gene are LNHDA and SQIVND (reference sequence). Trimming removed 4 bases at V and 8 bases at J, with 9 bases between. The CDR3 nucleotides read TGTGCCAGTAGTACGACTCCTTATGAGCAGTTCTTC. Translating it yields CASSTTPYEQFF.

V gene TRBV2 combines with J gene TRBJ1-6; D is possibly TRBD1 (5 bases). The CDR3 sequence is 13 residues long. The V end was cut by 8 bases, the J end by 10 bases, with 15 bases between. The V gene's germline CDR1 is SNHLY and CDR2 FYNNEI. The CDR3 nucleotides are TGTGCCAGCTCTGGCAGGGTAGACTCACCCCTCCACTTT. This codes for CASSGRVDSPLHF.

The chain uses TRBV9 and TRBJ2-3, with D unresolved. Between the trimmed V and J ends, which lost 1 base and 0 bases, there was a span of 3 bases. Germline assignment: CDR1 SGDLS and CDR2 YYNGEE. This CDR3 contains 13 residues. Written as DNA, the CDR3 is TGTGCCAGCAGCGTACTAAGCACAGATACGCAGTATTTT. Translating gives CASSVLSTDTQYF.

The rearrangement joins TRBV28 to TRBJ1-5; unclear D gene. The germline CDR1 and CDR2 sequences are MDHEN and SYDVKM. V was shortened by 5 bases and J by 3 bases, with 14 bases between the two germline ends. The CDR3 covers 15 residues. CDR3 nucleotide sequence: TGTGCCAGCAGTGGGCCGGACGGAGACAATCAGCCCCAGCATTTT. Its protein product is CASSGPDGDNQPQHF.

The chain has TRBV19 and TRBJ1-5; D gene ambiguous. The CDR3 contains 15 residues. Germline lookup yields CDR1 LNHDA and CDR2 SQIVND (reference sequence). Trimming took 5 bases from V and 1 from J, leaving 12 bases between them. In DNA form, the CDR3 reads TGTGCCAGTAGTCCGGTTCTGGGGAGCAATCAGCCCCAGCATTTT. Protein sequence: CASSPVLGSNQPQHF.

The chain is built from TRBV5-1 and TRBJ2-1, with D possibly TRBD2 on 5 matching bases. CDR3 length: 15 residues. Per germline, CDR1 SGHRS and CDR2 YFSETQ. With 4 bases removed from V and 6 bases from J, the gap between germline ends came to 17 bases. The CDR3 sequence: CASSPEPGFRNEQFF. The CDR3 coding sequence is TGCGCCAGCAGCCCCGAGCCGGGATTCCGCAATGAGCAGTTCTTC.

This clone was seen a handful of times. The chain is built from TRBV29-1 and TRBJ2-1; D is perhaps TRBD1 (6 bases). The CDR3 covers 16 residues. Germline values: CDR1 SQVTM, CDR2 ANQGSEA. Deletions cut 5 bases from V and 0 bases from J, with 17 bases between. The CDR3 here is CSVYPLGGSSYNEQFF. CDR3 nucleotides: TGCAGCGTTTACCCCTTAGGGGGATCCTCCTACAATGAGCAGTTCTTC.

The J gene is TRBJ1-3, the V gene TRBV11-2; 7 bases agree with TRBD1. CDR1 is SGHAT, CDR2 FQNNGV, per germline. V shed 5 bases and J 4 bases; nucleotides not matched to a gene: 5. There are 14 residues in the CDR3. The CDR3 sequence is CASSVTGPGNTIYF. CDR3 DNA: TGTGCCAGCAGCGTGACAGGGCCAGGAAACACCATATATTTT.

The CDR3 region is CATLKPGPSGNTIYF. The CDR3 nucleotides are TGTGCCACCCTTAAACCGGGCCCCTCTGGAAACACCATATATTTT. The chain recombines TRBV28 with TRBJ1-3; D ambiguous. Germline CDR1 MDHEN, CDR2 SYDVKM. V was shortened by 10 bases and J by 0 bases, with 16 bases between the two germline ends. CDR3 size: 15 residues.

This chain links TRBV11-2 with TRBJ2-4; D not certain. Germline CDR1 is SGHAT and CDR2 is FQNNGV. Trimming removed 1 base from V and 0 bases from J, with 7 bases in between. The CDR3 length is 15 residues. CDR3 DNA sequence: TGTGCCAGCAGCTTAGTTGGGGTAGCCAAAAACATTCAGTACTTC. Translating it yields CASSLVGVAKNIQYF.

The rearrangement links TRBV5-1 to TRBJ2-7, with TRBD2 identical over 8 bases. V was pared by 8 bases and J by 5 bases, with 15 bases of the junction left unmatched. CDR3 length: 15 residues. Germline V gene sequence: CDR1 SGHRS, CDR2 YFSETQ. The DNA for the CDR3 is TGCGCCAGACTACTCCCCCTAGCGGGCAACCACGAGCAGTACTTC. Translated: CARLLPLAGNHEQYF.

This clone was seen once. J is TRBJ2-5 and V is TRBV5-4; D not certain. Germline CDR1 SGHNT, CDR2 YYREEE (reference sequence). Trimming shortened V by 0 bases and J by 5 bases, and 8 bases separated the two germline ends. This CDR3 has 13 residues. The CDR3 region is CASSLAGRETQYF. The CDR3 region has the DNA TGTGCCAGCAGCTTGGCGGGCAGGGAGACCCAGTACTTC.

The chain has TRBV9 and TRBJ2-5; TRBD2 might be the D (5 bases). The V and J ends lost 3 bases and 1 base respectively, with 16 bases between them. The CDR3 runs 16 residues. Germline V gene lookup returns CDR1 SGDLS and CDR2 YYNGEE. The CDR3 region has the DNA TGTGCCAGCAGCGGCTCCCGGCGAGCGGCCCAAGAGACCCAGTACTTC. This sequence encodes CASSGSRRAAQETQYF.

This CDR3 reads CASSWGDLGSYEQYF. The CDR3 DNA follows: TGTGCCAGCAGCTGGGGGGACTTGGGGTCCTACGAGCAGTACTTC. The V gene is TRBV5-6, the J gene TRBJ2-7; possibly TRBD2 for D (6 bases). The CDR3 is 15 amino acids. Germline V lookup: CDR1 SGHDT, CDR2 YYEEEE. Trimming removed 3 bases from V and 1 base from J, with 14 bases in between.

The chain links TRBV4-1 to TRBJ2-6; TRBD2 agrees at 13 bases. Unmatched junction bases numbered 11, after V lost 3 bases and J lost 3 bases. Per the germline V gene, CDR1 is MGHRA and CDR2 is YSYEKL. The CDR3 sequence is 20 residues long. In nucleotides, the CDR3 is TGCGCCAGCAGCCAGCTAGGACTAGCGGGAGTGAGGAGTGGGGCCAACGTCCTGACTTTC. It yields the protein CASSQLGLAGVRSGANVLTF.

This clone was seen once. This sequence joins TRBV7-9 and TRBJ1-1; D gene ambiguous. The V end was cut by 1 base, the J end by 0 bases, with 6 bases between. The V gene's germline CDR1 is SEHNR and CDR2 FQNEAQ (reference sequence). The CDR3 is made up of 14 amino acids. CDR3 sequence reads: CASSLDTVNTEAFF. CDR3 nucleotides: TGTGCCAGCAGCTTAGATACGGTGAACACTGAAGCTTTCTTT.

The V and J genes are TRBV4-2 and TRBJ2-5; the D gene is possibly TRBD2 (5 bases). Germline CDR1 LGHNA, CDR2 YNFKEQ. V was clipped by 1 base and J by 8 bases, with 8 bases between them. CDR3 length: 12 amino acids. The CDR3 spells CASSQGRDTQYF. CDR3 in DNA: TGTGCCAGCAGCCAAGGCCGGGATACCCAGTACTTC.

This rearrangement joins TRBV4-2 to TRBJ2-1; 8 positions agree with TRBD2. V shed 0 bases, J shed 0 bases, and the junction held 10 bases outside the gene matches. The CDR3 has 19 amino acids. Germline assignment: CDR1 LGHNA and CDR2 YNFKEQ. The CDR3 loop reads CASSQEAPSSGSSYNEQFF. The CDR3 DNA is TGTGCCAGCAGCCAAGAGGCCCCCTCTAGCGGGTCCTCCTACAATGAGCAGTTCTTC.